The present T cell receptor (beta chain) was sequenced within a study of naive and memory T cell subsets. CDR1 and CDR2 from the germline V gene are LGHDT and YNNKEL (reference sequence). Germline trimming cut 5 bases from V and 4 bases from J; bases unmatched to any gene: 6. The CDR3 extends over 14 amino acids. An equimolar mix of two oligonucleotides served as the beta constant-region primer for TRBC1 and TRBC2. TCRdb re-called the UMI-ligation and nested PCR reads with MiXCR, one entry per CDR3 protein. The table records 89,000 or so distinct CDR3 sequences, less than 15% of them present only once.

The sample taken for sequencing was central memory CD4+ T cells from blood. This TCR came from a human donor in good health. The V gene is TRBV3-1, the J gene TRBJ2-5; 8 nucleotides agree with TRBD2. The CDR3 sequence: CASSLTGLVETQYF. The CDR3 DNA reads TGTGCCAGCAGCTTGACGGGACTAGTAGAGACCCAGTACTTC.